Presented here are 31 T cell receptor beta chains from one specimen sequenced in a study of T cells in women clearing cervical HPV infection. Assay used: immunoSEQ multiplex PCR; TCRdb lists only in-frame clones, some missing. Its clone listing holds tens of thousands of clones. Material for sequencing was blood buffy coat. The source of these receptors is a woman between 18 and 75 years old with a cervical HPV16 infection that either progressed to CIN3+ or cleared (not recorded which).

About this clone: Read data end 3 residues before the CDR3 end; the end is taken from the germline J gene. This rearrangement joins TRBV5-6 to TRBJ1-4; weak D call: TRBD1 (6 bases). This CDR3 contains 15 residues. CDR1 and CDR2 (germline): SGHDT, YYEEEE. V lost 4 bases to trimming and J lost 6 bases, with 16 bases between them. CDR3 in amino acids: CASSPGRDKDEKLFF. CDR3 bases read: TGTGCCAGCAGCCCAGGTCGGGACAAAGATGAAAAA.

With respect to this clone: The read comes to an end 3 residues before the CDR3 does, leaving the germline J gene to fill in the end. This chain links TRBV5-1 with TRBJ1-1; maybe TRBD1 (6 bases). This CDR3 is 13 amino acids long. V was trimmed by 7 bases and J by 5 bases, leaving 15 bases between them. Germline lookup yields CDR1 SGHRS and CDR2 YFSETQ. The CDR3 DNA, read in part, is TGCGCCAGCGGAGAACAGGGTGGGACTGAA. As protein: CASGEQGGTE. The whole CDR3 protein reads CASGEQGGTEAFF.

Of note for this clone: The sequence runs out 3 residues before the end of the CDR3; the remainder is reconstructed from the germline J gene. The chain links TRBV18 to TRBJ2-2; weak D call: TRBD2 (6 bases). V lost 3 bases and J lost 1, with 6 bases in between. This CDR3 region has 14 residues. Per germline, CDR1 KGHSH and CDR2 LQKENI. The covered CDR3 bases are TGTGCCAGCTCACCGGGGGGGAACACCGGGGAG. Amino acids: CASSPGGNTGE. The CDR3 in full is CASSPGGNTGELFF.

Turning to this clone: From the germline J gene comes the end of the CDR3, since the read stops 3 residues before it. The rearrangement uses TRBV14 and TRBJ2-3, with 7 bases aligning to TRBD2. The CDR3 length is 18 residues. Germline-derived CDR1 and CDR2 are SGHDN and FVKESK. V lost 0 bases to trimming and J lost 4 bases; unmatched junction nucleotides: 13. The CDR3 loop reads CASSQDKGDYVSSDTQYF. CDR3 bases read: TGTGCCAGCAGCCAAGATAAAGGGGACTACGTCAGCTCAGATACG.

With regard to this clone: The read ends 3 residues shy of where the CDR3 ends; the end is completed using the germline J gene. This chain links TRBV5-1 with TRBJ2-3; TRBD2 aligns across 8 bases. The CDR3 length is 15 residues. The germline V gene encodes CDR1 SGHRS and CDR2 YFSETQ. CDR3: CASSLSSGSQETQYF. Partial CDR3 DNA: TGCGCCAGCAGCTTGAGCAGCGGGAGCCAAGAGACG.

With regard to this clone: One end of the junction fails to match germline, which may point to a read error. The read terminates 3 residues ahead of where the CDR3 ends, so the germline J gene completes it. The J gene is TRBJ2-5, the V gene TRBV30, with 7 bases lining up with TRBD1. Germline assignment: CDR1 GTSNPN and CDR2 SVGIG (reference sequence). The CDR3 sequence is 16 residues long. The CDR3 protein is CSWTPQGPPYQETQYF. CDR3 bases read: TGTTCCTGGACCCCACAGGGGCCACCGTACCAAGAGACC.

Note on this clone: The read ends 3 residues before the CDR3 terminus; that terminus is restored from the germline J gene. J is TRBJ2-7 and V is TRBV10-2; 9 nucleotides agree with TRBD1. V was pared by 3 bases and J by 2 bases, with 2 bases of the junction left unmatched. The germline CDR1 and CDR2 sequences are WSHSY and SAAADI. This CDR3 comprises 14 residues. The part of the CDR3 DNA that was read is TGCGCCAGCAGTGAACAGGGGGCCCCCTACGAG. Translating it yields CASSEQGAPYE. The CDR3 reads in full as CASSEQGAPYEQYF.

In regard to this clone: The missing CDR3 end, 3 residues past where the read stops, is filled in from the germline J gene. V gene TRBV29-1 combines with J gene TRBJ2-3, with D maybe TRBD2 (6 bases). The CDR3 is 12 residues long. In germline, CDR1 is SQVTM, CDR2 ANQGSEA. The CDR3: CSVDAGTETQYF. CDR3 bases read: TGCAGCGTTGATGCGGGGACGGAGACG.

With regard to this clone: Read coverage stops 3 residues before the CDR3 terminus; the germline J gene supplies the remainder. The chain combines TRBV5-1 with TRBJ1-4, with TRBD1 matching over 9 bases. Germline CDR1 reads SGHRS; CDR2 reads YFSETQ. This CDR3 has 15 amino acids. This chain's CDR3 is CASSPTTGTGRKLFF. CDR3 DNA, as far as it was read: TGCGCCAGCAGCCCTACTACCGGGACAGGGAGGAAA.

On this clone: The read falls 3 residues short of the CDR3 end, and the missing part is taken from the germline J gene. V and J are TRBV18 and TRBJ1-2, with 8 bases that match TRBD1. V shed 3 bases, J shed 4 bases, and the junction held 10 bases outside the gene matches. There are 16 residues in the CDR3. Germline CDR1 reads KGHSH; CDR2 reads LQKENI. The DNA read from the CDR3 is TGTGCCAGCTCACCGTCGACAGGGGCCGCCGGCTATGGC. Translated: CASSPSTGAAGYG. The CDR3, in full, reads CASSPSTGAAGYGYTF.

Turning to this clone: The read stops 3 residues short of the end of the CDR3; the missing end is completed from the germline J gene. The V and J genes are TRBV2 and TRBJ1-5; possible D gene TRBD1, 5 bases. This CDR3 contains 16 residues. CDR1 and CDR2 from the germline V gene are SNHLY and FYNNEI. Trimming took 1 base from V and 6 from J, leaving 16 bases between them. The CDR3 spells CASSEGRAEVGQPQHF. The DNA read from the CDR3 is TGTGCCAGCAGTGAAGGCAGGGCTGAGGTGGGTCAGCCC.

Remarks on this clone: The CDR3 end lies 3 residues beyond the end of the read and is filled in from the germline J gene. The chain links TRBV5-1 to TRBJ1-1; possibly TRBD1 for D (5 bases). Looked up from germline, CDR1 is SGHRS and CDR2 is YFSETQ. V shed 0 bases and J shed 1 base, with 10 bases lying between them. The CDR3 has 15 residues. CDR3 bases read: TGCGCCAGCAGCTTGGAGGGGATGAGGAACACTGAA. Translating gives CASSLEGMRNTE. The CDR3 in its entirety is CASSLEGMRNTEAFF.

Regarding this clone: The missing CDR3 end, 3 residues past where the read stops, is filled in from the germline J gene. The chain carries TRBV30 and TRBJ2-5; 8 nucleotides agree with TRBD1. There are 12 residues in the CDR3. Germline trimming cut 7 bases from V and 1 base from J; bases unmatched to any gene: 2. Germline values: CDR1 GTSNPN, CDR2 SVGIG (reference sequence). CDR3 sequence: CAFTGGQETQYF. The CDR3 DNA, read in part, is TGTGCCTTCACAGGGGGCCAAGAGACC.

In regard to this clone: The read stops 3 residues short of the end of the CDR3; the missing end is completed from the germline J gene. V gene TRBV19 combines with J gene TRBJ1-1; tentative D call: TRBD1 (6 bases). Germline V CDR1 and CDR2: LNHDA, SQIVND (reference sequence). The CDR3 has 14 residues. Trimming took off 1 base at V and 7 bases at J, with 13 bases between the two ends. CDR3 loop: CASSIGGGANEAFF. The covered CDR3 bases are TGTGCCAGTAGTATAGGTGGGGGGGCGAATGAA.

Points on this clone: The read ends 3 residues early relative to the CDR3; the germline J gene fills the gap. The same CDR3 arises from other DNA sequences in this sample as well. The chain combines TRBV18 with TRBJ2-7, with 9 positions matching TRBD1. The V segment lost 7 bases and the J segment 6 bases; nucleotides outside the gene matches: 7. The CDR3 has 13 amino acids. Germline CDR1 is KGHSH and CDR2 is LQKENI. CDR3 sequence: CASLDRGEGEQYF. CDR3 DNA (partial): TGTGCCAGCTTGGACAGGGGAGAAGGCGAG. The entire variable domain, with the rest obtained from reference TRBV18 and TRBJ2-7, is as follows: NAGVMQNPRHLVRRRGQEARLRCSPMKGHSHVYWYRQLPEEGLKFMVYLQKENIIDESGMPKERFSAEFPKEGPSILRIQQVVRGDSAAYFCASLDRGEGEQYFGPGTRLTVT.

Worth noting for this clone: From the germline J gene comes the end of the CDR3, since the read stops 3 residues before it. V usage is TRBV7-9 and J usage is TRBJ1-2; 8 nucleotides line up with TRBD1. CDR3 length equals 14 residues. Germline V gene lookup returns CDR1 SEHNR and CDR2 FQNEAQ (reference sequence). The CDR3 loop reads CASSLGTGSYDYTF. The CDR3 bases that were read are TGTGCCAGCAGCCTCGGGACAGGCTCCTACGAC.

Its frequency marks this clone as medium-sized. The read finishes 3 residues shy of the CDR3 end, and the germline J gene is used to complete it. At the DNA level, this CDR3 is encoded by other sequences in the same sample as well. The chain carries TRBV29-1 and TRBJ1-3, with D possibly being TRBD1 (6 bases). The CDR3 contains 14 residues. Trimming removed 4 bases from V and 4 bases from J, with 14 bases in between. Germline assignment: CDR1 SQVTM and CDR2 ANQGSEA. The CDR3 spells CSVGIQGQGNTIYF. The sequenced CDR3 bases are TGCAGCGTTGGGATCCAGGGGCAAGGAAACACC.

On this clone itself: The CDR3 end is not reached by the read, which stops 3 residues before it; the germline J gene fills it in. The chain combines TRBV20-1 with TRBJ1-2; D unclear. Germline-derived CDR1 and CDR2 are DFQATT and SNEGSKA (reference sequence). There are 15 residues in the CDR3. Trimming took 5 bases from V and 0 from J, leaving 16 bases between them. The DNA read from the CDR3 is TGCAGTGCTGATGACGAACCAAGGGCTAACTATGGC. Its translation is CSADDEPRANYG. The whole CDR3 region reads CSADDEPRANYGYTF.

Comments on this clone: The read falls 3 residues short of the CDR3 end, and the missing part is taken from the germline J gene. The rearrangement links TRBV19 to TRBJ2-4; TRBD1 agrees at 11 bases. Germline CDR1 reads LNHDA; CDR2 reads SQIVND (reference sequence). The CDR3 is made up of 16 amino acids. CDR3 DNA, as far as it was read: TGTGCCAGTAGTAAACTTCCGGGACAGGGGGAGAATGGT. It is translated as CASSKLPGQGENG. The whole CDR3 sequence is CASSKLPGQGENGQYF. The whole variable domain, filled in from reference TRBV19 and TRBJ2-4, reads DGGITQSPKYLFRKEGQNVTLSCEQNLNHDAMYWYRQDPGQGLRLIYYSQIVNDFQKGDIAEGYSVSREKKESFPLTVTSAQKNPTAFYLCASSKLPGQGENGQYFGAGTRLSVL.

As regards this clone: The missing CDR3 end, 3 residues past where the read stops, is filled in from the germline J gene. The chain uses TRBV7-6 and TRBJ2-2; TRBD2 agrees at 10 bases. V lost 2 bases and J lost 3; bases outside the gene matches: 6. Germline V lookup: CDR1 SGHVS, CDR2 FNYEAQ. The CDR3 runs 17 residues. CDR3 bases read: TGTGCCAGCAGCTTAATCGGGACTAGCGAGTACACCGGGGAG. Translated, it gives CASSLIGTSEYTGE. The entire CDR3 protein is CASSLIGTSEYTGELFF.

With respect to this clone: The CDR3 end is not reached by the read, which stops 3 residues before it; the germline J gene fills it in. V gene TRBV18 combines with J gene TRBJ1-5; D gene ambiguous. CDR3 length equals 12 residues. V was shortened by 2 bases and J by 5 bases, with 4 bases between the two germline ends. The germline V gene encodes CDR1 KGHSH and CDR2 LQKENI. The CDR3 spells CASSPRDQPQHF. The part of the CDR3 DNA that was read is TGTGCCAGCTCACCAAGGGATCAGCCC.

Of note for this clone: Read coverage stops 3 residues before the CDR3 terminus; the germline J gene supplies the remainder. This sequence joins TRBV20-1 and TRBJ1-1; D is unresolved. Germline V CDR1 and CDR2: DFQATT, SNEGSKA (reference sequence). V was pared by 6 bases and J by 2 bases, with 7 bases between. The length of the CDR3 is 11 residues. The DNA read from the CDR3 is TGCAGTGCCAAATTCAACACTGAA. Translation gives CSAKFNTE. The entire CDR3 reads CSAKFNTEAFF.

This CDR3 reads CASRRREKDTQYF. The CDR3 bases that were read are TGTGCCAGCAGACGCAGGGAGAAAGATACG. This chain uses TRBV13 with TRBJ2-3; D assignment may be TRBD1 or TRBD2 (5 bases each). The CDR3 extends 3 residues past the end of the read, so its final part is completed from the germline J gene. Germline V CDR1 and CDR2: PRHDT, FYEKMQ (reference sequence). Trimming left V 6 bases short and J 5 bases short, with 12 bases between. There are 13 residues in the CDR3.

CDR3 residues: CASSLVPSGGFNEQFF. Incomplete CDR3 DNA: TGTGCCAGCAGCTTAGTGCCTAGCGGGGGGTTCAATGAG. The chain carries TRBV7-6 and TRBJ2-1; 11 bases line up with TRBD2. The read falls 3 residues short of the CDR3 end, and the missing part is taken from the germline J gene. The V segment lost 1 base and the J segment 6 bases; nucleotides outside the gene matches: 5. This CDR3 is 16 amino acids long. Germline lookup yields CDR1 SGHVS and CDR2 FNYEAQ. Complete variable domain (other parts from reference TRBV7-6 and TRBJ2-1): GAGVSQSPRYKVTKRGQDVALRCDPISGHVSLYWYRQALGQGPEFLTYFNYEAQQDKSGLPNDRFSAERPEGSISTLTIQRTEQRDSAMYRCASSLVPSGGFNEQFFGPGTRLTVL.

A remark on this clone: Sequence at one end of the junction differs from germline and may be a read error. The CDR3 goes on 3 residues after the read ends, and that part is filled in from the germline J gene. The chain recombines TRBV7-2 with TRBJ1-4, with D perhaps matching TRBD1 (5 bases). The germline V gene encodes CDR1 SGHTA and CDR2 FQGNSA. The CDR3 spans 15 residues. The CDR3 spells CAISLVSGGDEKLFF. Incomplete CDR3 DNA: TGTGCCATCAGCTTAGTATCCGGGGGTGATGAAAAA.

About this clone: Sequencing ends 3 residues short of the CDR3 end; the germline J gene provides the rest. The chain combines TRBV19 with TRBJ2-2; D not resolved. Looked up from germline, CDR1 is LNHDA and CDR2 is SQIVND (reference sequence). The length of the CDR3 is 14 residues. V lost 6 bases, J lost 0 bases, and 8 bases lay in between. The CDR3 spells CASRQLANTGELFF. The sequenced CDR3 bases are TGTGCCAGTAGACAGCTCGCGAACACCGGGGAG.

A word on this clone: The read stops 3 residues short of the end of the CDR3; the missing end is completed from the germline J gene. The genes are TRBV6-2 or TRBV6-3 and TRBJ2-1; TRBD2 matches at 11 bases. Trimming at V came to 5 bases and at J to 3 bases, leaving 6 bases not matched to a gene. CDR1 is MNHEY and CDR2 is SVGEGT in the germline V gene. The CDR3 consists of 16 residues. CDR3 bases read: TGTGCCAGCAGTGCGATTAGCGGGGGGGGCTACAATGAG. It specifies CASSAISGGGYNE. In full, the CDR3 reads CASSAISGGGYNEQFF.

Notes on this clone: The CDR3 end falls 3 residues outside the read, so it is completed with the germline J gene. The chain joins TRBV18 to TRBJ2-2; 9 nucleotides agree with TRBD2. The CDR3 totals 17 residues. The germline V gene has CDR1 KGHSH and CDR2 LQKENI. Trimming at V came to 5 bases and at J to 0 bases, leaving 7 bases not matched to a gene. The CDR3 DNA, read in part, is TGTGCCAGCTCATCATACCCTAGCGGGACGAACACCGGGGAG. This encodes CASSSYPSGTNTGE. The full CDR3 protein reads CASSSYPSGTNTGELFF.

Comment on this clone: At one boundary the junction diverges from the germline segment, which might be a read error. The sequenced part of the CDR3 DNA is TGTGCCGGCTCACCACGTAGCGACGGGGGGGCTTATGGC. It yields the protein CAGSPRSDGGAYG. The complete CDR3 protein is CAGSPRSDGGAYGYTF. V gene TRBV18 combines with J gene TRBJ1-2, with a possible D match to TRBD1 (6 bases). The missing CDR3 end, 3 residues past where the read stops, is filled in from the germline J gene. This CDR3 comprises 16 residues. The germline gives CDR1 KGHSH, CDR2 LQKENI.

Regarding this clone: The read gets to within 3 residues of the CDR3 end, and the germline J gene fills in the rest. The V call is TRBV29-1, the J call TRBJ2-3; D remains ambiguous. The CDR3 is 12 residues long. V was clipped by 5 bases and J by 4 bases, with 10 bases between them. The germline gives CDR1 SQVTM, CDR2 ANQGSEA. CDR3 amino acids: CSVPRVADTQYF. The DNA read from the CDR3 is TGCAGCGTTCCTAGAGTCGCAGATACG.

For this clone: The read falls 3 residues short of the CDR3 end, and the missing part is taken from the germline J gene. The chain combines TRBV5-4 with TRBJ2-3; D remains ambiguous. The CDR3 covers 11 residues. Germline loops: CDR1 SGHNT, CDR2 YYREEE (reference sequence). The covered CDR3 bases are TGTGCCAGCAGCTTCCTAGAGACG. Its translation is CASSFLET. The entire CDR3 reads CASSFLETQYF.